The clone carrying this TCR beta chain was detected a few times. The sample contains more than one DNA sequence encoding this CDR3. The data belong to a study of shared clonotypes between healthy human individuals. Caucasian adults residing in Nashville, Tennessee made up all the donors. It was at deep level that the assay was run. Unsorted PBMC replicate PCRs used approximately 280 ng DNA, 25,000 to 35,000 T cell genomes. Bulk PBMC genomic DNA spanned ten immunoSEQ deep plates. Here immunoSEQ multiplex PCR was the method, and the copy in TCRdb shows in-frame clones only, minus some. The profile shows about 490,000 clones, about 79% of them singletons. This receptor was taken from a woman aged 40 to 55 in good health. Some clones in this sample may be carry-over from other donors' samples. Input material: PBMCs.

CDR3 sequence reads: CASSRSSTGDLYGYTF. The DNA for the CDR3 is TGTGCCAGCAGCCGTTCATCTACAGGGGATCTCTATGGCTACACCTTC. This rearrangement joins TRBV4-2 to TRBJ1-2; TRBD1 aligns across 7 bases. J gave up 4 bases and V 4 bases, and 12 bases lay outside the gene matches. Germline V gene data show CDR1 as LGHNA and CDR2 as YNFKEQ. CDR3 length: 16 residues.